The 9 T cell receptor beta chains given below trace back to one sample, sequenced in a study of neurological immune-mediated disorders. Time point indicated: technical triplicate 2. One entry per CDR3 protein results from TCRdb running MiXCR on the 5' RACE reads. The sample has about 59,000 distinct CDR3 sequences; 24% are singletons. The sample taken for sequencing was PBMCs. The source is a man in his sixties with HTLV-1-associated myelopathy (HAM/TSP).

This clonotype was seen many times. The chain employs TRBV5-1 and TRBJ2-3, with a weak D call TRBD1 (5 bases). The germline V gene has CDR1 SGHRS and CDR2 YFSETQ. V was pared by 0 bases and J by 0 bases, with 17 bases between. This CDR3 contains 18 residues. The CDR3 region has the DNA TGCGCCAGCAGCTTGGAACCTACAGGAGCGCCTAGCACAGATACGCAGTATTTT. This sequence encodes CASSLEPTGAPSTDTQYF.

This clonotype was detected many times. The chain combines TRBV10-3 with TRBJ2-7, with 8 nucleotides matching TRBD2. Germline V lookup: CDR1 ENHRY, CDR2 SYGVKD. After removal of 5 bases from V and 4 bases from J, the junction contained 10 bases not matched to a gene. This CDR3 comprises 15 residues. CDR3 amino acids: CAISSGGAGVYEQYF. CDR3 sequence (DNA): TGTGCCATCAGTTCCGGGGGGGCAGGAGTTTACGAGCAGTACTTC.

This chain links TRBV29-1 with TRBJ2-7; D is undetermined. The germline CDR1 and CDR2 sequences are SQVTM and ANQGSEA. The CDR3 is 14 amino acids. Trimming removed 5 bases from V and 3 bases from J, with 17 bases in between. CDR3 in DNA: TGCAGCGTTCGGTTCGAAGGGCACATCTACGAGCAGTACTTC. It translates to CSVRFEGHIYEQYF.

By share of the sample, this clonotype is medium-sized. The chain combines TRBV29-1 with TRBJ1-1; perhaps TRBD1 as D (6 bases). The CDR3 contains 13 residues. CDR1 and CDR2 from the germline V gene are SQVTM and ANQGSEA. Deletions cut 6 bases from V and 2 bases from J, with 13 bases between. CDR3 sequence (DNA): TGCAGCGTAAGCCGGGACACTAACACTGAAGCTTTCTTT. It is translated as CSVSRDTNTEAFF. Full variable domain (remainder filled in from reference TRBV29-1 and TRBJ1-1): SAVISQKPSRDICQRGTSLTIQCQVDSQVTMMFWYRQQPGQSLTLIATANQGSEATYESGFVIDKFPISRPNLTFSTLTVSNMSPEDSSIYLCSVSRDTNTEAFFGQGTRLTVV.

This clonotype turned up a few times. This sequence joins TRBV4-2 and TRBJ1-5, with D possibly TRBD1 on 5 matching bases. Trimming left V 0 bases short and J 6 bases short, with 9 bases between. CDR1 and CDR2 from the germline V gene are LGHNA and YNFKEQ. The CDR3 covers 14 residues. In DNA form, the CDR3 reads TGTGCCAGCAGCCAAGATTGGGGCTCTCAGCCCCAGCATTTT. It is translated as CASSQDWGSQPQHF.

This clonotype occurred many times. This chain connects TRBV6-5 to TRBJ2-6, with D perhaps TRBD1 or TRBD2 (7 bases each). Trimming took off 7 bases at V and 4 bases at J, with 14 bases between the two ends. CDR1 is MNHEY and CDR2 is SVGAGI in the germline V gene. The length of the CDR3 is 15 residues. As DNA, the CDR3 is TGTGCCAGCAATTGGGAGGGGGCCGGGGCCAACGTCCTGACTTTC. Protein sequence: CASNWEGAGANVLTF.

The chain has TRBV10-2 and TRBJ1-1, with D maybe TRBD1 (5 bases). Trimming shortened V by 6 bases and J by 6 bases, and 17 bases separated the two germline ends. The CDR3 runs to 14 residues. Germline V gene lookup returns CDR1 WSHSY and CDR2 SAAADI. CDR3 nucleotide sequence: TGCGCCAGCAGACCCTCAGGGCAAGTGGCTGAAGCTTTCTTT. Amino acid sequence: CASRPSGQVAEAFF.

The chain uses TRBV5-4 and TRBJ2-5; D is possibly TRBD1 (7 bases). The germline gives CDR1 SGHNT, CDR2 YYREEE (reference sequence). Trimming stripped 6 bases from V and 7 bases from J, with 19 bases between. This CDR3 is built from 14 residues. This chain's CDR3 is CASIDREGRGTQYF. The CDR3 DNA reads TGTGCCAGCATCGACAGGGAAGGGCGGGGGACCCAGTACTTC.

This chain joins TRBV4-1 and TRBJ2-1, with a weak D call TRBD2 (6 bases). CDR1 is MGHRA, CDR2 YSYEKL, per germline. CDR3 size: 14 residues. Between the trimmed V and J ends, which lost 5 bases and 12 bases, there was a span of 20 bases. DNA of the CDR3: TGCGCCAGCAGCTTCCTAGCTGACGGGAGTGGGCAGTTCTTC. Translation: CASSFLADGSGQFF.